The subject of this entry is one TCR beta chain. The data were produced by immunoSEQ multiplex PCR, yet TCRdb's version contains in-frame clones alone and is incomplete. The sample lists tens of thousands of clones, 90% to 95% occurring once. These data are taken from a study of T cell changes during pregnancy in multiple sclerosis. Germline CDR1 is SGHTA and CDR2 is FQGTGA. Between the trimmed V and J ends, which lost 5 bases and 2 bases, there was a span of 13 bases. The CDR3 extends over 16 amino acids. Here the sequenced sample was peripheral blood, taken before pregnancy. The clonotype comes from a female donor with multiple sclerosis, enrolled in a pregnancy study. This chain links TRBV7-3 with TRBJ2-6, with D unresolved. The CDR3 bases are TGTGCCAGCAGCCCCAACCCTAGTACTGGGGCCAACGTCCTGACTTTC. It specifies CASSPNPSTGANVLTF.